The 5 T cell receptor beta chains presented below share a single source sample, sequenced in a study of PD-1 blockade in classical Hodgkin lymphoma. Described time point: cycle 4 day 1 (C4D1), after less than 7 weeks of nivolumab. Relapse was seen in all patients after autologous stem cell transplantation, and brentuximab vedotin exposure was variable. TCRdb keeps only in-frame clones here, not all; method: immunoSEQ multiplex PCR. The data show roughly 16,000 clones, 83% seen once. Source: peripheral blood mononuclear cells (PBMCs), taken before the fourth cycle of nivolumab. The receptors derive from a human donor with classical Hodgkin lymphoma.

The chain carries TRBV19 and TRBJ2-7, with D maybe TRBD1 (5 bases). The CDR3 length is 15 residues. V was clipped by 9 bases and J by 3 bases, with 21 bases between them. Germline lookup yields CDR1 LNHDA and CDR2 SQIVND (reference sequence). CDR3 amino acids: CASLYLDSIIYEQYF. The CDR3 region has the DNA TGTGCCAGCCTCTACCTCGACAGCATAATCTACGAGCAGTACTTC.

On this clone itself: Other DNA sequences in this sample translate to the same CDR3. The chain combines TRBV7-9 with TRBJ2-4; 7 positions match TRBD1. Trimming cost V 5 bases and J 0 bases; bases outside gene matches: 4. The V gene's germline CDR1 is SEHNR and CDR2 FQNEAQ (reference sequence). The CDR3 sequence is 15 residues long. CDR3 in amino acids: CASSPDRLAKNIQYF. CDR3 coding DNA: TGTGCCAGCAGCCCGGACAGGCTAGCCAAAAACATTCAGTACTTC.

The chain combines TRBV15 with TRBJ1-4; TRBD1 might be the D (5 bases). This CDR3 has 14 residues. Germline V gene data show CDR1 as LNHNV and CDR2 as YYDKDF (reference sequence). Between the trimmed V and J ends, which lost 1 base and 9 bases, there was a span of 12 bases. This CDR3 is CATSRGGQDKKLFF. The CDR3 DNA sequence: TGTGCCACCAGCAGAGGCGGGCAGGACAAAAAACTGTTTTTT.

This clone was observed a few times. V gene TRBV29-1 combines with J gene TRBJ1-4; D is ambiguous. The germline CDR1 and CDR2 sequences are SQVTM and ANQGSEA. The CDR3 consists of 11 residues. Trimming cost V 4 bases and J 11 bases, with 11 bases left between them. The CDR3, as DNA: TGCAGCGTTGCGGAGGGCAGCAAACTGTTTTTT. Encoded protein: CSVAEGSKLFF.

The chain joins TRBV7-9 to TRBJ2-3; 9 bases fit TRBD1. Germline loops: CDR1 SEHNR, CDR2 FQNEAQ (reference sequence). This CDR3 is 16 amino acids long. V was clipped by 5 bases and J by 4 bases; unmatched bases: 10. Here the CDR3 DNA reads TGTGCCAGCAGCAGAGAACAGGGGGCATTGGCAGATACGCAGTATTTT. Its protein product is CASSREQGALADTQYF.